This TCR beta chain was recovered during a study of naive CD8 T cells in extremely preterm neonates. On the study more broadly: The methods list adults as 20-50 years; the abstract says 25-50.

Sorting kept Annexin V-negative CD3+CD8+CD45RA+CCR7+ naive T cells. The table came from immunoSEQ multiplex PCR; TCRdb's copy has only in-frame clones and leaves some out. The sample records about 8,000 clones, about 98% being singletons. This CDR3 is built from 16 residues. Trimming took 3 bases from V and 7 from J; bases not matched to a gene: 11. The germline CDR1 and CDR2 sequences are SGHRS and YFSETQ. This TCR was sampled from a human donor in good health. The specimen sequenced was naive CD8+ T cells from blood. V is TRBV5-1 and J is TRBJ1-2, with TRBD1 identical over 11 bases. In DNA, the CDR3 is TGCGCCAGCAGCTCTACCGGGACAGGGGGTCCCAGTGGCTACACCTTC. Its protein product is CASSSTGTGGPSGYTF.